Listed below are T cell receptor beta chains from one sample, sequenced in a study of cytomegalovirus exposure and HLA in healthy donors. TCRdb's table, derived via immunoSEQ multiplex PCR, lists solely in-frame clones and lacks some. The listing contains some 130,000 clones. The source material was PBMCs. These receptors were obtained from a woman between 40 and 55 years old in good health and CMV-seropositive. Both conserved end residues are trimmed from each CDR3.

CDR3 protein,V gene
ASRGTGPSDEQY,TRBV19
ASSVGLAEYNEQF,TRBV5-1
ASSLVTGVFREQY,TRBV5-6
ASSPQGSGELF,TRBV7-3
SVATGRRGTEAF,TRBV29-1
AIGLAGGPTDTQY,TRBV10-3
ASTAGWGTGELF,TRBV6-1
ASSEKGDLYGYT,TRBV6-1
ASSIDRDYGYT,TRBV19
ASSLGGFTEAF,TRBV9
SAWSYTEAF,TRBV29-1
ASSSVGGTPSYEQY,TRBV6-4
SVESDSPYEQY,TRBV29-1
ASRPLRGGADTEAF,TRBV11-2
ASSLEGGRLSYNEQF,TRBV5-4
ATSRDLAGGNEQF,TRBV15
ASSPPGGPGLAGGPVDEQF,TRBV18
AISESSWGDGNNEQF,TRBV10-3
ASSLEGRGDEQF,TRBV5-1
ASSQGLSVHRTLH,TRBV23-1
ASSPLNPTEGEKLF,TRBV27
ASSLDPVSGANVLT,TRBV11-2
ASSGGVQPQH,TRBV2
ASSVGQVGQPQH,TRBV2
ASSLETGHYGYT,TRBV6-6
ASSPPDRGNTEAF,TRBV4-1